The T cell receptor beta chain under discussion was sequenced for a study of technical replicates of blood from a handful of donors. Per germline, CDR1 MDHEN and CDR2 SYDVKM. The CDR3 runs to 17 residues. J gave up 4 bases and V 1 base, and 6 bases lay outside the gene matches. The assay was immunoSEQ multiplex PCR, and TCRdb's table has in-frame clones only and misses some. The sample includes around 67,000 clones, roughly 92% seen only once; the top ten take 0.36%. This clonotype originated in a human donor in good health. V gene TRBV28 combines with J gene TRBJ2-7; 14 nucleotides match TRBD2. The sample comprised T cells isolated from PBMCs. For the CDR3, the DNA is TGTGCCAGCAGTTTATTGGGGACTAGCGGGAGATGGTACGAGCAGTACTTC. It yields the protein CASSLLGTSGRWYEQYF.